The T cell receptor beta chain under discussion was sequenced for a study of blood T cell repertoires in COVID-19. Per the authors' pipeline: Estimation of nucleated cell counts relied on the amplification of reference gene primers. TCRdb's table, derived via immunoSEQ multiplex PCR, lists solely in-frame clones and lacks some. V, J and clone size were drawn from that table, and D and trimming were deduced from the DNA. The data hold about 230,000 clones, with less than 90% observed a single time. Germline V CDR1 and CDR2: SGHRS, YFSETQ. The CDR3 sequence is 13 residues long. V was cut by 7 bases and J by 4 bases, with 14 bases left in between.

Sequencing was carried out using peripheral blood. This receptor was obtained from a woman aged 70-85 years with active or convalescent COVID-19. This chain uses TRBV5-1 with TRBJ2-5, with D perhaps matching TRBD2 (5 bases). The CDR3 nucleotides are TGCGCCAGCGGCGGAGGTCGCGGAGAGACCCAGTACTTC. As protein: CASGGGRGETQYF.